The table lists the clone carrying this T cell receptor beta chain with many counts. Alpha- and beta-chain coverage of first-strand cDNA came from TRAV- and TRBV-specific primers. Amplification of TCRs used a constant-region primer and V-primer adapter for about 20 PCR cycles. Amplification of isolated mRNA was accomplished via in vitro transcription. TCRdb analysed the reads with MiXCR anew, one entry per CDR3 protein. The repertoire holds tens of thousands of distinct CDR3 sequences, with 15% to 20% as singletons. This entry is derived from a study of low-dose radiotherapy and immunotherapy resistance in tumors. Study-level information: At a dose of 200 mg/m2, intravenous cyclophosphamide was given every two weeks, one day before radiation and immunotherapy. Patients took oral aspirin 300 mg daily for four cycles from cycle 1 day 1.

Germline V gene sequence: CDR1 MNHEY, CDR2 SMNVEV (reference sequence). The CDR3 covers 14 residues. After removal of 6 bases from V and 5 bases from J, the junction contained 4 bases not matched to a gene. Time point denoted: after trial treatment. Treatment noted: LDRT plus nivolumab, ipilimumab, low-dose cyclophosphamide and aspirin (RACIN trial). The receptor was derived from a male donor with prostate cancer. The chain recombines TRBV27 with TRBJ1-5; 10 bases align to TRBD1. The source was PBMCs, collected after low-dose radiotherapy plus immunotherapy. Here the CDR3 DNA reads TGTGCCAGCAGATCGACAGGGGGCTATCAGCCCCAGCATTTT. This sequence encodes CASRSTGGYQPQHF.